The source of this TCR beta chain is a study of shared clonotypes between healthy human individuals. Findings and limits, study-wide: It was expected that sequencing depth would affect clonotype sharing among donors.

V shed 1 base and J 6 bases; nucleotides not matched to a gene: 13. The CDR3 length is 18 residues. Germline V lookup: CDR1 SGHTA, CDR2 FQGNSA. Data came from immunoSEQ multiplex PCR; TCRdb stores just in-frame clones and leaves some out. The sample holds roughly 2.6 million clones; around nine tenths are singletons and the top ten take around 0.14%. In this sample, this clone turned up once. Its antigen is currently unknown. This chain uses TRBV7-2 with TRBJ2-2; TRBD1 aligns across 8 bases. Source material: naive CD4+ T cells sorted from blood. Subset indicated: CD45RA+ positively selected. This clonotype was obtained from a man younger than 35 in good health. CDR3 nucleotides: TGTGCCAGCAGCTTAGTAGTAGGGACAGGCTTAAGGGCCGGGGAGCTGTTTTTT. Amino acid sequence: CASSLVVGTGLRAGELFF.